One T cell receptor (beta chain) is described in this entry. CDR1 and CDR2 from the germline V gene are MNHEY and SVGAGI. J gave up 0 bases and V 8 bases, and 4 bases lay outside the gene matches. This CDR3 comprises 14 residues. The sample originates from a study of blood T cell repertoires in COVID-19. About the study: PBMCs, B-cell-depleted T cells, or T cells were the source of the cDNA or gDNA that made up the material.

In the original workflow: Nucleated cell number was recorded as an estimate derived from reference gene primer amplification. TCRdb's table, derived via immunoSEQ multiplex PCR, lists solely in-frame clones and lacks some. V and J calls and clone size follow that table, whereas D and trimming were derived from the DNA. The table includes nearly 80,000 clones, 75% to 95% detected once. The origin of this receptor is a woman over 75 with acute or convalescent COVID-19. The V gene is TRBV6-5, the J gene TRBJ1-5, with 7 nucleotides matching TRBD1. Sequencing was performed on peripheral blood. CDR3 in DNA: TGTGCCAGCGCCGGGACAGATAGCAATCAGCCCCAGCATTTT. Its translation: CASAGTDSNQPQHF.